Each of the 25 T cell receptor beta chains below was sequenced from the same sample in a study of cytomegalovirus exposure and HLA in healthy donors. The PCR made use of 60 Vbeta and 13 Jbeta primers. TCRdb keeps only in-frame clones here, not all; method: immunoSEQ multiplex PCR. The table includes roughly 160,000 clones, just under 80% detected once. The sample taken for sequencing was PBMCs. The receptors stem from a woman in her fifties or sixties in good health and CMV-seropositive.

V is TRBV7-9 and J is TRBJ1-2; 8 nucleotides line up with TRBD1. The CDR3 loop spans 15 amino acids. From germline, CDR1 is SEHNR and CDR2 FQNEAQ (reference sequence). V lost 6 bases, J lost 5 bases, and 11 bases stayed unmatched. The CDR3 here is CASSSGQGPIYGYTF. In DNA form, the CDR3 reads TGTGCCAGCAGTTCCGGACAGGGCCCGATTTATGGCTACACCTTC. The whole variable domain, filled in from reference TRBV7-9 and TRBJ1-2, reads DTGVSQNPRHKITKRGQNVTFRCDPISEHNRLYWYRQTLGQGPEFLTYFQNEAQLEKSRLLSDRFSAERPKGSFSTLEIQRTEQGDSAMYLCASSSGQGPIYGYTFGSGTRLTVV.

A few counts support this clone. The CDR3 DNA reads TGTGCCAGCAGTTACGCCGGACTGGCCGATACGCAGTATTTT. Translated, it gives CASSYAGLADTQYF. The chain combines TRBV6-5 with TRBJ2-3, with TRBD2 as a possible D gene (5 bases). The length of the CDR3 is 14 residues. V was clipped by 2 bases and J by 6 bases, with 12 bases between them. Germline lookup yields CDR1 MNHEY and CDR2 SVGAGI.

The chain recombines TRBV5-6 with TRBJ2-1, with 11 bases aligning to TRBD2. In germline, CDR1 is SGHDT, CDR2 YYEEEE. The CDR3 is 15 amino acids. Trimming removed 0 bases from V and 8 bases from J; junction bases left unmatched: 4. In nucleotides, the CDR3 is TGTGCCAGCAGCTTGGGACTAGCGGGAAACGATGAGCAGTTCTTC. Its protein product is CASSLGLAGNDEQFF. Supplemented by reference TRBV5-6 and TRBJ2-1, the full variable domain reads DAGVTQSPTHLIKTRGQQVTLRCSPKSGHDTVSWYQQALGQGPQFIFQYYEEEERQRGNFPDRFSGHQFPNYSSELNVNALLLGDSALYLCASSLGLAGNDEQFFGPGTRLTVL.

The DNA for the CDR3 is TGTGCCAGCAGCTTCGCACTAGCGGGGACCAATGAGCAGTTCTTC. It specifies CASSFALAGTNEQFF. The chain links TRBV7-2 to TRBJ2-1; 10 bases line up with TRBD2. CDR3 length: 15 residues. Germline CDR1 SGHTA, CDR2 FQGNSA. V was pared by 3 bases and J by 6 bases, with 5 bases of the junction left unmatched.

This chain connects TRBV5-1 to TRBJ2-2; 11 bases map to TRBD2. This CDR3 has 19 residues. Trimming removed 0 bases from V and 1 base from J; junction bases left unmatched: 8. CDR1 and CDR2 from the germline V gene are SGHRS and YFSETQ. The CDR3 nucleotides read TGCGCCAGCAGCTTGGCCGGAGGCGGGACTAGCGGGAACACCGGGGAGCTGTTTTTT. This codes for CASSLAGGGTSGNTGELFF.

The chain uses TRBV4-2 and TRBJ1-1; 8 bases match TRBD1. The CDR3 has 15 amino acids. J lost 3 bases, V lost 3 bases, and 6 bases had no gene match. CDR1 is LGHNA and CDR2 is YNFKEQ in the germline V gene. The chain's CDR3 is CASSHGQGTDTEAFF. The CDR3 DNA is TGTGCCAGCAGCCACGGACAGGGAACGGACACTGAAGCTTTCTTT.

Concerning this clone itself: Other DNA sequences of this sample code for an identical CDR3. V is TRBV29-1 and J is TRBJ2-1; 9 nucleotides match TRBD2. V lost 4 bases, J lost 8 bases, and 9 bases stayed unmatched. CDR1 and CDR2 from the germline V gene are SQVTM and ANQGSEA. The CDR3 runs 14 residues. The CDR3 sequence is CSVVGGRAVDEQFF. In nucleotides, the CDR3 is TGCAGCGTTGTGGGCGGGAGGGCCGTAGATGAGCAGTTCTTC.

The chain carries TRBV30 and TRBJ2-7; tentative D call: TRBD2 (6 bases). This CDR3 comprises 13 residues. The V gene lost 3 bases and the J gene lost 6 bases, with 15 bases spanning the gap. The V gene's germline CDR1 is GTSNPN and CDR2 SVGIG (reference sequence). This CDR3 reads CAWRTILGGEQYF. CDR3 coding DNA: TGTGCCTGGAGAACGATACTGGGAGGCGAGCAGTACTTC.

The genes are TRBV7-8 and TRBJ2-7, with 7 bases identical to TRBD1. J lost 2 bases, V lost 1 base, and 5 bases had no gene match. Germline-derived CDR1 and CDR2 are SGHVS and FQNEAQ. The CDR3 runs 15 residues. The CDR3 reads CASSLDGTAAYEQYF. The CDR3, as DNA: TGTGCCAGCAGCTTAGACGGGACAGCAGCCTACGAGCAGTACTTC.

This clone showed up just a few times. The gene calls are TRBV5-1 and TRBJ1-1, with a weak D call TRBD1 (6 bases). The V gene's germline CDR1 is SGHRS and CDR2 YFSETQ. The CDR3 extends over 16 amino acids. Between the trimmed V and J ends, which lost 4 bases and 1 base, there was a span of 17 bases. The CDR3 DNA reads TGCGCCAGCAGCCCCAACAGGGCCCCGACGAACACTGAAGCTTTCTTT. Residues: CASSPNRAPTNTEAFF.

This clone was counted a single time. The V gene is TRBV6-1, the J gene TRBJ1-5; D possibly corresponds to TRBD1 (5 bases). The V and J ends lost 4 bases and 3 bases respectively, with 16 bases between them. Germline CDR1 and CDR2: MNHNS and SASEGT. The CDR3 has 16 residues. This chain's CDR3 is CASSVSSGLHNQPQHF. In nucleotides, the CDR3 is TGTGCCAGCAGTGTTTCCTCGGGACTCCACAATCAGCCCCAGCATTTT.

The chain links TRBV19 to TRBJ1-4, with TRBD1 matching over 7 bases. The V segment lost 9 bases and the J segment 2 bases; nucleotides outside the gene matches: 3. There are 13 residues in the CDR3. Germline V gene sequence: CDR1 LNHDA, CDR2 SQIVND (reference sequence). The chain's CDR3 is CASRGDTNEKLFF. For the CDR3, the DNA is TGTGCCAGCAGGGGGGATACTAATGAAAAACTGTTTTTT. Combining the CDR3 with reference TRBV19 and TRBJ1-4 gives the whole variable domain DGGITQSPKYLFRKEGQNVTLSCEQNLNHDAMYWYRQDPGQGLRLIYYSQIVNDFQKGDIAEGYSVSREKKESFPLTVTSAQKNPTAFYLCASRGDTNEKLFFGSGTQLSVL.

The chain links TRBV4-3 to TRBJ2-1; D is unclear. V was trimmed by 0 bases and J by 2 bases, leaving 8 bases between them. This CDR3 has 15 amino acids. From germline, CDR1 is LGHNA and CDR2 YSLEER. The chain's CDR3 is CASSQDIQAYNEQFF. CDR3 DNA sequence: TGCGCCAGCAGCCAAGATATTCAGGCCTACAATGAGCAGTTCTTC.

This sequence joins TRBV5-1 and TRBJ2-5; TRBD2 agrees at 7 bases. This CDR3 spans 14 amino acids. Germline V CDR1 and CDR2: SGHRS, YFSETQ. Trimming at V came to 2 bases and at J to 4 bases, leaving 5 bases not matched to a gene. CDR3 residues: CASSFSSGRETQYF. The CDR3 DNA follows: TGCGCCAGCAGCTTCTCTAGCGGACGAGAGACCCAGTACTTC.

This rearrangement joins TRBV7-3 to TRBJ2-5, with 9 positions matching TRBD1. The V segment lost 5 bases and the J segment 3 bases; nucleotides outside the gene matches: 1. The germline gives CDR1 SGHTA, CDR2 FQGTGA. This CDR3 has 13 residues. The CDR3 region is CASSRDREETQYF. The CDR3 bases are TGTGCCAGCAGCCGGGACAGGGAAGAGACCCAGTACTTC.

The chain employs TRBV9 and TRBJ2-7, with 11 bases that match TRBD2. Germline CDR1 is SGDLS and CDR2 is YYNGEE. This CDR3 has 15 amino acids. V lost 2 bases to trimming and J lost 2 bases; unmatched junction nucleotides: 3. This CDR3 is CASSVGLAEAYEQYF. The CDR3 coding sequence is TGTGCCAGCAGCGTGGGACTAGCGGAGGCCTACGAGCAGTACTTC.

The chain's CDR3 is CASSLRGVRGEGNTIYF. DNA for the CDR3: TGTGCCAGCAGCTTAAGGGGAGTGCGGGGCGAAGGAAACACCATATATTTT. This chain links TRBV5-6 with TRBJ1-3; TRBD1 might be the D (5 bases). Germline values: CDR1 SGHDT, CDR2 YYEEEE. Trimming took off 2 bases at V and 4 bases at J, with 19 bases between the two ends. The CDR3 consists of 17 residues.

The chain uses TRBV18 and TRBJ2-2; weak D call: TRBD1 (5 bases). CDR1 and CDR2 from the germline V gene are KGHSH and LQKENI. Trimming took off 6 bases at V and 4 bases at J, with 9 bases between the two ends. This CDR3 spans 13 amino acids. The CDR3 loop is CASSSQGTGELFF. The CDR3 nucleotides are TGTGCCAGCTCGTCTCAGGGCACCGGGGAGCTGTTTTTT.

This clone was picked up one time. CDR3 DNA sequence: TGTGCCAGCAGCCTCACCAAGCGAGGGCTGTCCCGGGAGACCCAGTACTTC. Translating it yields CASSLTKRGLSRETQYF. V and J are TRBV7-2 and TRBJ2-5; D is possibly TRBD2 (5 bases). The germline V gene has CDR1 SGHTA and CDR2 FQGNSA. V lost 5 bases, J lost 5 bases, and 24 bases lay in between. This CDR3 has 17 residues.

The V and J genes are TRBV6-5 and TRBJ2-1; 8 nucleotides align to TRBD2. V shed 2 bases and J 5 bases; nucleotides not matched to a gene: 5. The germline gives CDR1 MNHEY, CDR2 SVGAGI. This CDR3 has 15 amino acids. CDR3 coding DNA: TGTGCCAGCAGTTACGGGCGGGGGGCGAACAATGAGCAGTTCTTC. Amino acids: CASSYGRGANNEQFF.

The CDR3 nucleotides are TGTGCCATCAGACCCGACAGGGACACTGAAGCTTTCTTT. Amino acid sequence: CAIRPDRDTEAFF. V usage is TRBV10-3 and J usage is TRBJ1-1; 7 nucleotides line up with TRBD1. Germline values: CDR1 ENHRY, CDR2 SYGVKD. V was clipped by 6 bases and J by 3 bases; unmatched bases: 4. This CDR3 is 13 amino acids long.

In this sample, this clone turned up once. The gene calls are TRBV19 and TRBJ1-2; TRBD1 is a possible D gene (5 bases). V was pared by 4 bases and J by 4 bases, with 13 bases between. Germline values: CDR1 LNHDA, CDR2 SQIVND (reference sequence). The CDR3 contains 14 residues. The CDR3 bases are TGTGCCAGTAGTAAGACAGAGGATGGCTATGGCTACACCTTC. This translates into CASSKTEDGYGYTF.

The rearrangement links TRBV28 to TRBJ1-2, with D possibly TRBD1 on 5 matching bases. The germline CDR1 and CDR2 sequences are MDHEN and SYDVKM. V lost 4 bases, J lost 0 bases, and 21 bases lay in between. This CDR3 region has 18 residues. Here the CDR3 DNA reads TGTGCCAGCAGTTCAATTCAGTACAGGCGCCTGCCTAACTATGGCTACACCTTC. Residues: CASSSIQYRRLPNYGYTF.

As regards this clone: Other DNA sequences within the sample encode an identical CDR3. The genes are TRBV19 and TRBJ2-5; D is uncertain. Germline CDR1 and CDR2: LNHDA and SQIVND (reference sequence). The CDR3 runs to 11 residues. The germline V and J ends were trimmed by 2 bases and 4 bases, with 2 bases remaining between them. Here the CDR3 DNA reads TGTGCCAGTAGTATACGAGAGACCCAGTACTTC. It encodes CASSIRETQYF. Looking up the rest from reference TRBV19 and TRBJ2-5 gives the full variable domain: DGGITQSPKYLFRKEGQNVTLSCEQNLNHDAMYWYRQDPGQGLRLIYYSQIVNDFQKGDIAEGYSVSREKKESFPLTVTSAQKNPTAFYLCASSIRETQYFGPGTRLLVL.

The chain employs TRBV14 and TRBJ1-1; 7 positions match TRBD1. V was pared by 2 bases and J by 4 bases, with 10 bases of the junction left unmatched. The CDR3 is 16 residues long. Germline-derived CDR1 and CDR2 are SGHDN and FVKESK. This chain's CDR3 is CASSQLRGQASTEAFF. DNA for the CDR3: TGTGCCAGCAGCCAATTGAGGGGGCAGGCGAGCACTGAAGCTTTCTTT.